This T cell receptor (beta chain) was captured in a study of Ad26.COV2.S vaccination and SARS-CoV-2 variants (dated by TCRdb to the early 2020s). For the study in its entirety: Vaccine-arm donors came from COV1001, a multicentre, randomized, double-blind, placebo-controlled phase I-IIa trial of Ad26.COV2.S in healthy adults. Blinding of investigators to trial group allocation was maintained during experiments and outcome assessment. Dosing of Ad26.COV2.S was intramuscular, at either 5x10^10 or 1x10^11 viral particles, delivered as one shot or as two shots spaced 56 days apart. TCRbeta repertoire sequencing was used to assess the specificity and breadth of SARS-CoV-2-reactive T cell receptors after Ad26.COV2.S vaccination. A total of about 30 samples were included in the TCR-sequenced set, comprising roughly 19 Ad26.COV2.S vaccine recipients, 5 placebo recipients and 8 SARS-CoV-2 convalescent individuals. Trial participants were randomized into five groups of five, in which low-dose or high-dose Ad26.COV2.S was given once or twice, or placebo was given on both occasions.

Including cysteine and phenylalanine, the CDR3 has 15 amino acids. Of the read, only the CDR3 DNA is kept; its 45 bases are in frame from base 1. Trimming takes 1 base from V and 4 bases from J, and the germline ends sit 13 bases apart. CDR1 and CDR2 were assigned from the germline V gene as LGHNT and FRNRAP. The treatment or condition label here, explained by the study, means: about 20 received Ad26.COV2.S at low or high dose, single or two shots; 5 received placebo; per-sample allocation not given. For vaccine and placebo recipients, the sequenced repertoires came from samples collected on day 63 after the first injection. In Cohort 1b, about 27 adults aged 18-55 years were enrolled at a single site in Boston, USA, between 29 July and 7 August 2020. Ad26.COV2.S was a replication-incompetent adenovirus type 26 vector that expressed a prefusion-stabilized SARS-CoV-2 spike protein derived from the original Wuhan strain.

The immunoSEQ Assay was the method used to sequence TCRbeta CDR3 regions. After extraction, genomic DNA underwent amplification by bias-controlled multiplex PCR, followed by high-throughput sequencing. On the authors' methods: To quantify the absolute abundance of each unique TCRbeta CDR3 region, sequences were collapsed and filtered. Usable DNA was measured by amplifying reference genes present in all nucleated cells, and TCRbeta template counts were normalized to that usable DNA to estimate T cell fraction. Repertoire TCRs were annotated as SARS-CoV-2-specific by exact matching of V gene, CDR3 amino acid sequence and J gene to a known reactive TCR set. MIRA supplied the reference SARS-CoV-2 TCR set, which was filtered for enrichment in COVID-19-positive ImmuneCODE repertoires so that public or cross-reactive TCRs were removed. Drawing on the MIRA antigens, annotated TCRs were analysed further at the level of specific ORF or position within ORF. Depth was the summed frequency of annotated unique rearrangements, while breadth was defined as annotated unique rearrangements over total unique productive rearrangements. TCR breadth was compared between groups using two-sided Wilcoxon rank-sum tests. TCRdb mirrors the immuneACCESS table, restricted to in-frame sequences. Some clones are absent from its copies; in checked studies, under half trace to an unresolved V gene, and the reason for the others is unknown. V and J calls and clone size are given by that table; D and trimming were obtained from the DNA. A total of approximately 280,000 clones appear in this sample, over 75% of them only once. The top ten constitute 2.5% to 3.5% of the sample.

With regard to this clone: The antigen this receptor binds is unknown. No much larger clone exists at a distance of one base, and base qualities are not known.

Results and caveats for the whole study, not just this receptor: The study was not powered to compare responses between vaccine doses or regimens. It was noted by the authors that total T cell responses may have been underestimated by the TCR breadth and depth analyses. Higher spike-specific TCR breadth was observed in Ad26.COV2.S recipients than in placebo recipients (P = 0.0014). After vaccination, substantial breadth of spike-specific CD8+ and CD4+ T cell responses was reported. Non-spike TCR breadth was comparable between vaccine and placebo recipients, consistent with the vaccine containing only spike.

The receptor's source is a person aged 18-65 years who received the Ad26.COV2.S COVID-19 vaccine or a placebo. The source material was peripheral blood, sampled in a trial of Ad26.COV2.S vaccine versus placebo. This receptor chain uses TRBV12-5 and TRBJ1-1, with a weak D call of TRBD1 (5 bases match). The CDR3: CASGLANQGFTEAFF. DNA sequence: TGTGCTAGTGGTTTGGCTAATCAGGGCTTCACTGAAGCTTTCTTT.